This T cell receptor beta chain was sequenced for a study of T cells generated in artificial thymic organoids. Semi-nested PCR with reverse primers in the TRAC or TRBC constant regions amplified each chain separately. TCRdb reprocessed the 5' RACE reads with MiXCR, giving one entry per CDR3 protein. Of about 3,300 distinct CDR3 sequences in the sample, 30% to 40% were seen once. Per the germline V gene, CDR1 is LGHNA and CDR2 is YNFKEQ. Trimming pared 1 base from V and 6 bases from J, leaving 10 bases between. The CDR3 contains 13 residues. V gene TRBV4-2 combines with J gene TRBJ2-7; a weak D match, TRBD1 (6 bases). Sequenced material: naive CD8+ T cells from blood. Subset indicated: CD3+TCRalphabeta+CD8SP T cells; for blood, CD45RO-CCR7+ naive CD8+ T cells. The source of this sequence is a human donor who gave cord blood stem cells for thymic organoid culture, a cardiac surgery patient who gave postnatal thymus, or a blood donor (not recorded which). The CDR3: CASSQAQGSEQYF. DNA of the CDR3: TGTGCCAGCAGCCAAGCTCAGGGGAGCGAGCAGTACTTC.